This entry is about one TCR beta chain. What it binds is not known. Samples were taken several times over chemoradiotherapy. This CDR3 comprises 15 residues. Germline CDR1 LNHDA, CDR2 SQIVND (reference sequence). V was pared by 6 bases and J by 0 bases, with 12 bases between. The sample originates from a study of chemoradiotherapy in HPV16-positive cancers. Findings and caveats of the study: Non-HPV-specific T cells did not expand in tumors during treatment, whereas candidate HPV-specific clones and E7-related motifs did. HPV-specific T cells were functionally defined from only a couple of HPV16-positive patients.

Sequencing used immunoSEQ multiplex PCR; TCRdb keeps in-frame clones, though not all of them. The top ten clones hold around 4.5% of a sample with about 14,000 clones, roughly 89% of them seen once. The receptor was derived from a human donor with HPV-associated anogenital cancer. The genes are TRBV19 and TRBJ1-5, with D possibly TRBD1 on 5 matching bases. The sequenced sample was tumor tissue, obtained from a patient who underwent chemoradiotherapy. CDR3 DNA sequence: TGTGCCAGTAGCCCAGACAGAATTAGCAATCAGCCCCAGCATTTT. Translating it yields CASSPDRISNQPQHF.